This T cell receptor beta chain was captured in a study of blood T cell repertoires in COVID-19. Study overall: Donors in the United States, Italy and Spain gave samples during acute or convalescent COVID-19.

Germline V CDR1 and CDR2: MNHEY, SVGAGI. CDR3 length equals 14 residues. V lost 6 bases and J lost 4; bases outside the gene matches: 9. Original processing methods: Estimation of nucleated cell counts relied on the amplification of reference gene primers. The assay was immunoSEQ multiplex PCR, and TCRdb's table has in-frame clones only and misses some. V and J calls and clone size come straight from that table; D and trimming were deduced from the DNA. The table has about 90,000 clones, roughly 90% seen once. Seattle enrolled patients during active infection and tracked them longitudinally. The specimen was peripheral blood. This TCR was recovered from a man aged 50-59 years with COVID-19, enrolled during active disease. V usage is TRBV6-5 and J usage is TRBJ2-7; 7 nucleotides agree with TRBD2. The CDR3 spells CASSRGRGRYEQYF. The CDR3 DNA follows: TGTGCCAGCAGCCGAGGGAGGGGTAGGTACGAGCAGTACTTC.